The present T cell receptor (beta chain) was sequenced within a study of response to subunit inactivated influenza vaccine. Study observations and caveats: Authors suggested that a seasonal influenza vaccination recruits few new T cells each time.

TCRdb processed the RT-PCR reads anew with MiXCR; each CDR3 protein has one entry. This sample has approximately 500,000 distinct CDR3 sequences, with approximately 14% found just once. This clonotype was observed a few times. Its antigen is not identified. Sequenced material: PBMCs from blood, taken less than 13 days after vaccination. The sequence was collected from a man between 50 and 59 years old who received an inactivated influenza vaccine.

For the CDR3, the DNA is TGTGCCAGCAGCTTAGGTCTAGGCAAACCCGGGGAGCTGTTTTTT. Translating it yields CASSLGLGKPGELFF. The chain links TRBV7-9 to TRBJ2-2; D gene ambiguous. Per germline, CDR1 SEHNR and CDR2 FQNEAQ (reference sequence). The V end was cut by 1 base, the J end by 6 bases, with 12 bases between. CDR3 length equals 15 residues. Full variable domain (rest looked up from reference TRBV7-9 and TRBJ2-2): DTGVSQNPRHKITKRGQNVTFRCDPISEHNRLYWYRQTLGQGPEFLTYFQNEAQLEKSRLLSDRFSAERPKGSFSTLEIQRTEQGDSAMYLCASSLGLGKPGELFFGEGSRLTVL.